The 25 T cell receptor beta chains below all came from one sample that was sequenced in a study of blood T cell repertoires in COVID-19. Data came from immunoSEQ multiplex PCR; TCRdb stores just in-frame clones and leaves some out. The table lists 200,000 to 300,000 clones, roughly 80% of them singletons, with approximately 6.3% in the top ten. Sequenced input: peripheral blood. All receptors derive from a woman aged 60 to 75 with active or convalescent COVID-19.

The chain couples TRBV10-3 to TRBJ2-3, with TRBD2 matching over 8 bases. This CDR3 spans 16 amino acids. Unmatched junction bases numbered 13, after V lost 11 bases and J lost 0 bases. Looked up from germline, CDR1 is ENHRY and CDR2 is SYGVKD. CDR3 sequence reads: CAGGAAGGASTDTQYF. The CDR3 region has the DNA TGTGCCGGCGGGGCGGCCGGGGGGGCTAGCACAGATACGCAGTATTTT.

Concerning this clone: At the DNA level, this CDR3 is encoded by other sequences in the same sample as well. The chain couples TRBV12-3 or TRBV12-4 to TRBJ1-2; D possibly corresponds to TRBD1 (5 bases). The ends were cut back, 6 bases at V and 4 bases at J, with 9 bases in the middle. CDR3 length equals 12 residues. CDR3 region: CASSPTVYGYTF. DNA for the CDR3: TGTGCCAGCAGCCCGACAGTCTATGGCTACACCTTC.

The V gene is TRBV2, the J gene TRBJ2-7; D is unclear. Per the germline V gene, CDR1 is SNHLY and CDR2 is FYNNEI. The CDR3 is 11 residues long. V lost 6 bases to trimming and J lost 4 bases, with 7 bases between them. The chain's CDR3 is CASSTSYEQYF. The CDR3 DNA is TGTGCCAGCAGCACAAGTTACGAGCAGTACTTC.

The J gene is TRBJ2-7, the V gene TRBV12-2; the table's D call, TRBD1, has no DNA check behind it. TRBV12-2 is annotated as a pseudogene. This CDR3 contains 20 residues. CDR3 DNA sequence: TGTGCAAGTCGCTTGCCCCCGGAGACAGGGGCGAACCCCTTCTCCTACGAGCAGTACGTC. It translates to CASRLPPETGANPFSYEQYV.

The gene calls are TRBV9 and TRBJ2-5; perhaps TRBD1 as D (5 bases). Trimming pared 1 base from V and 2 bases from J, leaving 15 bases between. The CDR3 loop spans 16 amino acids. The germline V gene has CDR1 SGDLS and CDR2 YYNGEE. CDR3 in DNA: TGTGCCAGCAGCGTAAGTGGGGCTACTCCACAAGAGACCCAGTACTTC. It specifies CASSVSGATPQETQYF.

Of note for this clone: Other DNA sequences of this sample code for an identical CDR3. The V call is TRBV5-1, the J call TRBJ2-5; D is perhaps TRBD1 (5 bases). The CDR3 extends over 14 amino acids. Germline V gene lookup returns CDR1 SGHRS and CDR2 YFSETQ. Trimming removed 0 bases from V and 2 bases from J, with 8 bases in between. CDR3 DNA sequence: TGCGCCAGCAGCTTGGAGGCAGGGCAAGAGACCCAGTACTTC. This translates into CASSLEAGQETQYF.

The V gene is TRBV12-3 or TRBV12-4, the J gene TRBJ1-3; D ambiguous. The CDR3 covers 12 residues. With 6 bases removed from V and 2 bases from J, the gap between germline ends came to 5 bases. CDR3 in amino acids: CASRGAGNTIYF. As DNA, the CDR3 is TGTGCCAGCAGGGGAGCTGGAAACACCATATATTTT.

The V call is TRBV19, the J call TRBJ1-1; 7 bases agree with TRBD1. The V gene end was trimmed by 5 bases and the J gene end by 1 base; junction bases not matched to a gene: 4. Germline V gene lookup returns CDR1 LNHDA and CDR2 SQIVND (reference sequence). The CDR3 spans 14 residues. In DNA, the CDR3 is TGTGCCAGTAGTCGAAGGACAGGGAACACTGAAGCTTTCTTT. It is translated as CASSRRTGNTEAFF.

The chain joins TRBV29-1 to TRBJ2-7; 11 bases fit TRBD2. Germline assignment: CDR1 SQVTM and CDR2 ANQGSEA. V lost 3 bases, J lost 9 bases, and 7 bases stayed unmatched. The CDR3 has 13 amino acids. The CDR3 sequence is CSVETSGDHRQYV. The DNA for the CDR3 is TGCAGCGTTGAGACTAGCGGGGACCATCGGCAGTACGTC.

The V call is TRBV11-3, the J call TRBJ2-1; 10 bases line up with TRBD1. Germline CDR1 is SGHNT and CDR2 is YENEEA. J was trimmed by 14 bases and V by 5 bases; bases with no gene match: 3. The CDR3 is 11 residues long. This chain's CDR3 is CASSPGTGEFF. The CDR3, as DNA: TGTGCCAGCAGCCCAGGGACAGGGGAGTTCTTC.

The gene calls are TRBV14 and TRBJ2-3; 9 bases are a match to TRBD1. V was pared by 0 bases and J by 5 bases, with 6 bases of the junction left unmatched. This CDR3 is built from 16 residues. CDR1 and CDR2 from the germline V gene are SGHDN and FVKESK. DNA of the CDR3: TGTGCCAGCAGCCAAGATTACAGGGGGCGTTTAGATACGCAGTATTTT. This encodes CASSQDYRGRLDTQYF. The full variable domain, its missing parts supplied by reference TRBV14 and TRBJ2-3, is EAGVTQFPSHSVIEKGQTVTLRCDPISGHDNLYWYRRVMGKEIKFLLHFVKESKQDESGMPNNRFLAERTGGTYSTLKVQPAELEDSGVYFCASSQDYRGRLDTQYFGPGTRLTVL.

The V call is TRBV9, the J call TRBJ2-3, with 7 bases identical to TRBD1. Germline V gene lookup returns CDR1 SGDLS and CDR2 YYNGEE. V was clipped by 5 bases and J by 7 bases; unmatched bases: 13. The CDR3 runs 15 residues. As DNA, the CDR3 is TGTGCCAGCAGAGACGACAGGGACAACGGAAATACGCAGTATTTT. This codes for CASRDDRDNGNTQYF.

V gene TRBV6-1 combines with J gene TRBJ2-7; D may be TRBD1 (6 bases). Germline V gene lookup returns CDR1 MNHNS and CDR2 SASEGT. V was shortened by 3 bases and J by 2 bases, with 14 bases between the two germline ends. The CDR3 is 15 amino acids. Here the CDR3 reads CASSELWDTAYEQYF. In DNA, the CDR3 is TGTGCCAGCAGTGAGCTCTGGGACACCGCCTACGAGCAGTACTTC.

The V and J genes are TRBV21-1 and TRBJ2-3; the DNA was not used to check the table's D call, TRBD2. TRBV21-1 is designated a pseudogene. This CDR3 comprises 12 residues. The CDR3 protein is CARRDGGDTQYF. In DNA form, the CDR3 reads TGTGCCAGGCGGGATGGGGGAGATACGCAGTATTTT.

This clone was counted only a few times. The genes are TRBV4-1 and TRBJ1-1; 8 bases are a match to TRBD1. Trimming cost V 3 bases and J 3 bases; bases outside gene matches: 12. This CDR3 contains 17 residues. CDR1 MGHRA and CDR2 YSYEKL come from the germline V gene. The CDR3 reads CASSQPPDRVLDTEAFF. DNA for the CDR3: TGCGCCAGCAGCCAGCCCCCGGACAGGGTATTAGACACTGAAGCTTTCTTT.

This clone is a singleton in its sample. The V call is TRBV6-5, the J call TRBJ2-2; 8 bases fit TRBD1. Germline loops: CDR1 MNHEY, CDR2 SVGAGI. The CDR3 totals 14 residues. V was clipped by 8 bases and J by 4 bases; unmatched bases: 6. DNA for the CDR3: TGTGCCAGCGGTAGGACAGGGACCACCGGGGAGCTGTTTTTT. Its translation is CASGRTGTTGELFF.

This chain joins TRBV10-1 and TRBJ1-1; D might be TRBD1 (5 bases). This CDR3 spans 16 amino acids. Germline V gene lookup returns CDR1 WNHNN and CDR2 SYGVQD (reference sequence). The ends were cut back, 0 bases at V and 1 base at J, with 12 bases in the middle. The CDR3 spells CASSESGWRGNTEAFF. CDR3 nucleotide sequence: TGCGCCAGCAGTGAGTCTGGGTGGAGGGGGAACACTGAAGCTTTCTTT.

V usage is TRBV5-1 and J usage is TRBJ1-6; 7 nucleotides agree with TRBD1. V shed 4 bases, J shed 1 base, and the junction held 5 bases outside the gene matches. The germline gives CDR1 SGHRS, CDR2 YFSETQ. The length of the CDR3 is 16 residues. CDR3 loop: CASSVGQSSYNSPLHF. The CDR3 DNA sequence: TGCGCCAGCAGCGTGGGACAGTCGTCCTATAATTCACCCCTCCACTTT.

This chain uses TRBV15 with TRBJ2-2; 10 bases agree with TRBD2. The CDR3 is 19 residues long. Trimming took 1 base from V and 5 from J; bases not matched to a gene: 13. Per the germline V gene, CDR1 is LNHNV and CDR2 is YYDKDF (reference sequence). This chain's CDR3 is CATSRAYGLAGAGTGELFF. CDR3 sequence (DNA): TGTGCCACCAGCAGAGCGTATGGGCTAGCGGGGGCAGGGACCGGGGAGCTGTTTTTT.

This clone was seen more than once but under ten times. The V call is TRBV7-9, the J call TRBJ1-6, with 10 bases lining up with TRBD1. Germline CDR1 SEHNR, CDR2 FQNEAQ (reference sequence). The CDR3 loop spans 14 amino acids. Trimming at V came to 5 bases and at J to 7 bases, leaving 2 bases not matched to a gene. The CDR3 loop is CASSGQGENSPLHF. The DNA for the CDR3 is TGTGCCAGCAGCGGACAGGGGGAAAATTCACCCCTCCACTTT.

This chain joins TRBV10-3 and TRBJ2-3, with 7 nucleotides matching TRBD2. Trimming took 0 bases from V and 5 from J; bases not matched to a gene: 8. The CDR3 sequence is 16 residues long. CDR1 is ENHRY and CDR2 is SYGVKD in the germline V gene. CDR3 DNA: TGTGCCATCAGTGAGTCGGAGGCGGGAGCGGGAGATACGCAGTATTTT. Amino acid sequence: CAISESEAGAGDTQYF.

The chain is built from TRBV5-4 and TRBJ2-7; 8 nucleotides line up with TRBD2. Trimming removed 4 bases from V and 5 bases from J; junction bases left unmatched: 5. Germline lookup yields CDR1 SGHNT and CDR2 YYREEE (reference sequence). This CDR3 contains 13 residues. The chain's CDR3 is CASSLGLANEQYF. CDR3 nucleotide sequence: TGTGCCAGCAGCCTTGGACTAGCTAACGAGCAGTACTTC.

The chain combines TRBV19 with TRBJ2-2, with 11 bases matching TRBD2. With 8 bases clipped from V and 4 bases from J, the junction kept 6 bases outside the gene matches. CDR3 length equals 15 residues. CDR1 is LNHDA, CDR2 SQIVND, per germline (reference sequence). CDR3: CASHSLAGGTGELFF. CDR3 sequence (DNA): TGTGCCAGTCACTCCCTAGCGGGAGGCACCGGGGAGCTGTTTTTT.

The CDR3 reads CASSVGGDEQFF. CDR3 bases: TGTGCCAGCAGCGTAGGGGGAGATGAGCAGTTCTTC. The genes are TRBV9 and TRBJ2-1; a possible D gene is TRBD2 (5 bases). Germline values: CDR1 SGDLS, CDR2 YYNGEE. V lost 0 bases and J 8 bases, leaving 6 bases between the germline ends. This CDR3 is built from 12 residues. Complete variable domain (other parts from reference TRBV9 and TRBJ2-1): DSGVTQTPKHLITATGQRVTLRCSPRSGDLSVYWYQQSLDQGLQFLIQYYNGEERAKGNILERFSAQQFPDLHSELNLSSLELGDSALYFCASSVGGDEQFFGPGTRLTVL.

This clone was found once. The rearrangement uses TRBV7-2 and TRBJ2-6, with TRBD1 identical over 9 bases. CDR3 length: 17 amino acids. V was clipped by 5 bases and J by 0 bases; unmatched bases: 5. Germline V CDR1 and CDR2: SGHTA, FQGNSA. The CDR3 nucleotides are TGTGCCAGCAGCCAACAGACAGGGGGCTCTGGGGCCAACGTCCTGACTTTC. Its protein product is CASSQQTGGSGANVLTF. Full variable domain (missing parts from reference TRBV7-2 and TRBJ2-6): GAGVSQSPSNKVTEKGKDVELRCDPISGHTALYWYRQSLGQGLEFLIYFQGNSAPDKSGLPSDRFSAERTGGSVSTLTIQRTQQEDSAVYLCASSQQTGGSGANVLTFGAGSRLTVL.